This T cell receptor (beta chain) was retrieved from a study of Tregs in tolerant kidney transplant recipients. Study-level information: A roughly 3-day belatacept mixed lymphocyte reaction, sometimes plus 5-day graft donor restimulation, preceded CD4+CD25+CD127- sorting.

Unmatched junction bases numbered 9, after V lost 6 bases and J lost 5 bases. The CDR3 runs to 16 residues. Germline CDR1 is SNHLY and CDR2 is FYNNEI. Study outcomes and limitations: No direct test of biological reproducibility was done here.

Profiling relied on immunoSEQ multiplex PCR, and the TCRdb table lists in-frame clones only, not all of them. The repertoire consists of about 18,000 clones, with 61% occurring once and the leading ten covering roughly 3.2%. On this clone itself: Its target is not known.

The chain recombines TRBV2 with TRBJ2-1; TRBD2 aligns across 11 bases. The source is a human donor in good health. Sequenced sample: Tregs from blood cultured with allogeneic cells. CDR3 nucleotide sequence: TGTGCCAGCAGGACCGGCCTGGGACTAGCGGACAATGAGCAGTTCTTC. Its translation is CASRTGLGLADNEQFF.